This T cell receptor beta chain was documented in a study of control samples from healthy donors and cancer patients. This clone came up once. Other DNA sequences of this sample code for an identical CDR3. Sequenced by immunoSEQ multiplex PCR; TCRdb stores in-frame clones only, minus some. The profile shows roughly 120,000 clones, more than 85% of them singletons. Germline trimming cut 0 bases from V and 2 bases from J; bases unmatched to any gene: 6. Germline CDR1 is LGHNA and CDR2 is YSLEER. This CDR3 has 17 residues. Sequenced: blood. This rearrangement joins TRBV4-3 to TRBJ2-1; 8 positions match TRBD2. The TCR was taken from a woman aged 45-65 years in good health. CDR3 DNA sequence: TGCGCCAGCAGCCAAGATCGGGGTAGCGGGGCCTACAATGAGCAGTTCTTC. It translates to CASSQDRGSGAYNEQFF.